These 7 T cell receptor beta chains share one sample of origin, sequenced in a study of CD8+ T cells in alopecia areata. cDNA prepared by RNA extraction and subsequent reverse transcription served as the template for sequencing. Produced via immunoSEQ multiplex PCR; TCRdb's table is partial and in-frame only. The data contain around 100,000 clones, 41% of them seen just once; the ten biggest clones take up 1% to 1.5%. The sequencing input was CD4+ T cells sorted from blood. The receptors originated from a human donor with alopecia areata.

This sequence joins TRBV2 and TRBJ1-1, with 10 bases lining up with TRBD1. Trimming removed 3 bases from V and 5 bases from J; junction bases left unmatched: 3. Per the germline V gene, CDR1 is SNHLY and CDR2 is FYNNEI. CDR3 length: 14 residues. The CDR3: CASSDGTGATEAFF. DNA of the CDR3: TGTGCCAGCAGTGACGGGACAGGGGCGACTGAAGCTTTCTTT.

This clone was seen a few times. The genes are TRBV27 and TRBJ2-7; weak D call: TRBD1 (6 bases). The CDR3 spans 14 residues. Trimming stripped 5 bases from V and 4 bases from J, with 15 bases between. Per germline, CDR1 MNHEY and CDR2 SMNVEV (reference sequence). The CDR3 here is CASSQETGNYEQYF. In nucleotides, the CDR3 is TGTGCCAGCAGTCAAGAAACAGGGAATTACGAGCAGTACTTC.

This chain joins TRBV28 and TRBJ2-7, with a possible D match to TRBD1 (6 bases). Germline V gene data show CDR1 as MDHEN and CDR2 as SYDVKM. The CDR3 runs to 14 residues. V shed 9 bases and J shed 3 bases, with 18 bases lying between them. CDR3 DNA: TGTGCCAGTGTTAACAGGGTGGGTTTCTACGAGCAGTACTTC. This translates into CASVNRVGFYEQYF.

The rearrangement uses TRBV28 and TRBJ2-1, with a possible D match to TRBD2 (5 bases). Germline CDR1 is MDHEN and CDR2 is SYDVKM. There are 14 residues in the CDR3. V lost 5 bases and J 8 bases, leaving 16 bases between the germline ends. The chain's CDR3 is CASSPPAPRDEQFF. CDR3 nucleotide sequence: TGTGCCAGCAGTCCCCCGGCCCCGAGGGATGAGCAGTTCTTC.

V is TRBV2 and J is TRBJ1-5, with 8 positions matching TRBD1. V gave up 6 bases and J gave up 0 bases; unmatched junction bases: 10. The germline V gene encodes CDR1 SNHLY and CDR2 FYNNEI. The length of the CDR3 is 17 residues. CDR3 residues: CASSSGQAPYSNQPQHF. The DNA for the CDR3 is TGTGCCAGCAGCTCGGGACAGGCACCCTATAGCAATCAGCCCCAGCATTTT.

The chain carries TRBV4-2 and TRBJ2-3; tentative D call: TRBD1 (6 bases). The CDR3 loop spans 16 amino acids. V lost 0 bases, J lost 4 bases, and 14 bases lay in between. Germline CDR1 LGHNA, CDR2 YNFKEQ. In DNA, the CDR3 is TGTGCCAGCAGCCAAGACGTGACGGGGACACCAGATACGCAGTATTTT. Translated, it gives CASSQDVTGTPDTQYF.

The chain couples TRBV4-1 to TRBJ2-1, with D unresolved. Looked up from germline, CDR1 is MGHRA and CDR2 is YSYEKL. V lost 1 base and J 5 bases, leaving 9 bases between the germline ends. The CDR3 is made up of 14 amino acids. This CDR3 is CASSQGAENNEQFF. CDR3 sequence (DNA): TGCGCCAGCAGCCAAGGGGCAGAGAACAATGAGCAGTTCTTC.